At least ten counts were recorded for the clone carrying this TCR beta chain. The antigen remains undetermined. The data were taken from a study of CD8 T cells in ankylosing spondylitis. Researchers built TCR beta libraries using quantitative 5'-RACE with molecular barcodes. A single record per CDR3 protein comes from TCRdb applying MiXCR to the 5' RACE reads. This table has some 300,000 distinct CDR3 sequences, less than 25% appearing once. V was clipped by 3 bases and J by 0 bases, with 12 bases between them. The CDR3 extends over 15 amino acids. Germline V gene data show CDR1 as DFQATT and CDR2 as SNEGSKA (reference sequence). Whole-study findings and limits: Reportedly, matched ankylosing spondylitis synovial fluid was significantly enriched for disease-linked clones. Blood of patients with ankylosing spondylitis appeared to be characterized by a TCR beta motif of several highly homologous variants.

The TCR originated in a female donor with ankylosing spondylitis or in good health (not recorded which). The V gene is TRBV20-1, the J gene TRBJ2-1, with D tentatively TRBD1 (5 bases). The sample was blood, either unsorted or a sorted T cell fraction (not recorded which). The CDR3 DNA reads as TGCAGTGCTAGTAAGGGGCAGGTCTCCTACAATGAGCAGTTCTTC. Translating gives CSASKGQVSYNEQFF.